The 26 T cell receptor beta chains in this list originate from one sample, sequenced in a study of coeliac disease. The repertoire was sequenced with immunoSEQ multiplex PCR; TCRdb's copy has only in-frame clones and lacks some. This sample has several thousand clones, with around 72% found just once. The sample was lamina propria lymphocytes from the gut. These TCRs come from a man under 40 with celiac disease.

The chain has TRBV19 and TRBJ1-6, with 9 nucleotides matching TRBD1. Germline assignment: CDR1 LNHDA and CDR2 SQIVND (reference sequence). This CDR3 has 15 residues. V lost 9 bases and J lost 7; bases outside the gene matches: 10. In nucleotides, the CDR3 is TGTGCCAGCAAAACGGCCGGGACAGGGAATTCACCCCTCCACTTT. Its protein product is CASKTAGTGNSPLHF.

The chain recombines TRBV5-1 with TRBJ2-1; 8 bases are shared with TRBD2. The CDR3 contains 16 residues. V shed 4 bases, J shed 2 bases, and the junction held 8 bases outside the gene matches. Per germline, CDR1 SGHRS and CDR2 YFSETQ. CDR3 nucleotide sequence: TGCGCCAGCAGCGATGGCGGGACTAGTCCCTACAATGAGCAGTTCTTC. It translates to CASSDGGTSPYNEQFF. Complete variable domain (other parts from reference TRBV5-1 and TRBJ2-1): KAGVTQTPRYLIKTRGQQVTLSCSPISGHRSVSWYQQTPGQGLQFLFEYFSETQRNKGNFPGRFSGRQFSNSRSEMNVSTLELGDSALYLCASSDGGTSPYNEQFFGPGTRLTVL.

The V gene is TRBV6-5, the J gene TRBJ2-2; D ambiguous. The V gene lost 6 bases and the J gene lost 5 bases, with 10 bases spanning the gap. The CDR3 totals 13 residues. Looked up from germline, CDR1 is MNHEY and CDR2 is SVGAGI. CDR3 nucleotide sequence: TGTGCCAGCAGCCCCAAGCGAACCGGGGAGCTGTTTTTT. Translated, it gives CASSPKRTGELFF.

V and J are TRBV28 and TRBJ1-2, with D unclear. CDR1 is MDHEN and CDR2 is SYDVKM in the germline V gene. The CDR3 covers 16 residues. V gave up 5 bases and J gave up 2 bases, with 18 bases separating them. The CDR3 DNA reads TGTGCCAGCAGTAAATTTACAGAGATCCTAAACTATGGCTACACCTTC. This translates into CASSKFTEILNYGYTF.

This clone was found a few times. The chain carries TRBV7-3 and TRBJ2-1; D is possibly TRBD2 (6 bases). The length of the CDR3 is 16 residues. Germline V gene lookup returns CDR1 SGHTA and CDR2 FQGTGA. Trimming took off 5 bases at V and 6 bases at J, with 20 bases between the two ends. The CDR3 is CASSLLGPGEVNEQFF. The CDR3 region has the DNA TGTGCCAGCAGCCTCTTGGGCCCCGGGGAGGTCAATGAGCAGTTCTTC.

The rearrangement uses TRBV15 and TRBJ2-2, with D unresolved. Germline lookup yields CDR1 LNHNV and CDR2 YYDKDF (reference sequence). There are 13 residues in the CDR3. V was pared by 3 bases and J by 7 bases, with 9 bases between. CDR3: CATSSDRGGELFF. CDR3 DNA: TGTGCCACCAGCAGTGATCGCGGCGGGGAGCTGTTTTTT.

The V gene is TRBV11-2, the J gene TRBJ2-1; tentatively, D is TRBD2 (6 bases). Trimming stripped 1 base from V and 4 bases from J, with 17 bases between. Per germline, CDR1 SGHAT and CDR2 FQNNGV. The CDR3 covers 17 residues. CDR3 DNA sequence: TGTGCCAGCAGCTTAGGACTCGTAGCGGCATTATACAATGAGCAGTTCTTC. It yields the protein CASSLGLVAALYNEQFF. Looking up the rest from reference TRBV11-2 and TRBJ2-1 gives the full variable domain: EAGVAQSPRYKIIEKRQSVAFWCNPISGHATLYWYQQILGQGPKLLIQFQNNGVVDDSQLPKDRFSAERLKGVDSTLKIQPAKLEDSAVYLCASSLGLVAALYNEQFFGPGTRLTVL.

The genes are TRBV23-1 and TRBJ2-2; D ambiguous. TRBV23-1 is labeled an ORF, and its function is uncertain. V shed 4 bases and J shed 0 bases, with 18 bases lying between them. The CDR3 is 18 amino acids. Written as DNA, the CDR3 is TGCGCCAGCAGTCCCCCAAGGCCTGGGCAGCCGAACACCGGGGAGCTGTTTTTT. Translation: CASSPPRPGQPNTGELFF.

The chain links TRBV4-3 to TRBJ2-1; 8 bases are shared with TRBD2. V shed 0 bases and J 7 bases; nucleotides not matched to a gene: 14. CDR1 and CDR2 (germline): LGHNA, YSLEER. This CDR3 has 18 amino acids. Written as DNA, the CDR3 is TGCGCCAGCAGCCAAGAAACACCCGGAGCGGGAGTCTCAAATGAGCAGTTCTTC. It is translated as CASSQETPGAGVSNEQFF.

This clone appeared a few times. The CDR3 sequence is CASSYSRGYGNTIYF. The CDR3 DNA reads TGTGCCAGCAGTTACTCCAGGGGGTACGGAAACACCATATATTTT. The chain links TRBV6-5 to TRBJ1-3; 7 bases are a match to TRBD1. The germline V gene encodes CDR1 MNHEY and CDR2 SVGAGI. V trimming: 0 bases; J trimming: 4 bases; junction bases outside the gene matches: 3. This CDR3 has 15 amino acids.

This clone was seen a few times. The CDR3 sequence is CASSQGTGEEKLFF. CDR3 nucleotide sequence: TGCGCCAGCAGCCAAGGGACAGGGGAGGAAAAACTGTTTTTT. This chain joins TRBV4-1 and TRBJ1-4, with 9 positions matching TRBD1. The trim removed 1 base at V and 8 bases at J, leaving 2 bases unmatched. Germline CDR1 reads MGHRA; CDR2 reads YSYEKL. The CDR3 runs to 14 residues.

The chain links TRBV10-3 to TRBJ1-1; TRBD1 aligns across 8 bases. Germline values: CDR1 ENHRY, CDR2 SYGVKD. The CDR3 loop spans 14 amino acids. V lost 4 bases and J lost 2; bases outside the gene matches: 3. The chain's CDR3 is CAISADRGNTEAFF. The CDR3 DNA is TGTGCCATCAGTGCTGACAGGGGAAACACTGAAGCTTTCTTT.

The CDR3 is CASSGGLAPAPWTQYF. CDR3 DNA sequence: TGTGCCAGCAGCGGGGGACTAGCGCCTGCTCCGTGGACGCAGTATTTT. The chain carries TRBV21-1 and TRBJ2-3; TRBD2 reflects the table's D call only, with no check against the DNA. TRBV21-1 is classified as a pseudogene. The CDR3 loop spans 16 amino acids.

This chain joins TRBV12-5 and TRBJ2-2; D is possibly TRBD2 (7 bases). CDR3 length: 17 amino acids. Trimming took off 0 bases at V and 4 bases at J, with 15 bases between the two ends. Germline V gene lookup returns CDR1 LGHNT and CDR2 FRNRAP. The CDR3 spells CASGLVRGRASTGELFF. Here the CDR3 DNA reads TGTGCTAGTGGTTTGGTAAGGGGGAGGGCGAGCACCGGGGAGCTGTTTTTT.

This chain connects TRBV4-1 to TRBJ1-4; the D gene is possibly TRBD1 (6 bases). Germline V lookup: CDR1 MGHRA, CDR2 YSYEKL. The CDR3 extends over 15 amino acids. Trimming removed 0 bases from V and 3 bases from J, with 8 bases in between. The CDR3 reads CASSQDKGANEKLFF. CDR3 DNA sequence: TGCGCCAGCAGCCAAGATAAGGGGGCTAATGAAAAACTGTTTTTT.

This clone showed up just once. The chain is built from TRBV7-8 and TRBJ1-1; 7 nucleotides match TRBD1. The ends lost 2 bases at V and 0 bases at J; junction bases unmatched: 3. The CDR3 runs 15 residues. Germline lookup yields CDR1 SGHVS and CDR2 FQNEAQ. The CDR3 here is CASSLRGPMNTEAFF. The DNA for the CDR3 is TGTGCCAGCAGCTTAAGGGGGCCTATGAACACTGAAGCTTTCTTT.

This sequence joins TRBV5-1 and TRBJ2-4; D remains ambiguous. V lost 4 bases and J lost 7, with 15 bases in between. Looked up from germline, CDR1 is SGHRS and CDR2 is YFSETQ. This CDR3 region has 14 residues. The CDR3 DNA reads as TGCGCCAGCAGCCCCGAGGAAGTTGGTAACATTCAGTACTTC. It translates to CASSPEEVGNIQYF.

This chain connects TRBV11-2 to TRBJ2-7; no firm D call. CDR3 length: 14 amino acids. V lost 4 bases and J 2 bases, leaving 12 bases between the germline ends. Looked up from germline, CDR1 is SGHAT and CDR2 is FQNNGV. The CDR3 nucleotides read TGTGCCAGCAGCTCCACCCTGGAGCCCTACGAGCAGTACTTC. This gives the protein CASSSTLEPYEQYF.

The chain is built from TRBV18 and TRBJ2-1; 9 positions match TRBD2. Germline-derived CDR1 and CDR2 are KGHSH and LQKENI. J was trimmed by 10 bases and V by 0 bases; bases with no gene match: 19. The CDR3 is 19 residues long. CDR3 residues: CASSPPGLAGGLGVGEQFF. CDR3 nucleotides: TGTGCCAGCTCACCACCCGGATTGGCGGGGGGGCTAGGTGTTGGAGAGCAGTTCTTC.

The V gene is TRBV6-6, the J gene TRBJ1-6; D gene unclear. The germline V and J ends were trimmed by 2 bases and 9 bases, with 5 bases remaining between them. Germline assignment: CDR1 MNHNY and CDR2 SVGAGI (reference sequence). This CDR3 has 12 residues. The CDR3 reads CASSYSGSPLHF. In nucleotides, the CDR3 is TGTGCCAGCAGTTACAGCGGTTCACCCCTCCACTTT.

The chain recombines TRBV27 with TRBJ2-2; D gene unclear. V lost 6 bases and J lost 0, with 11 bases in between. Germline V gives CDR1 MNHEY, CDR2 SMNVEV (reference sequence). CDR3 length: 15 amino acids. The CDR3 DNA sequence: TGTGCCAGCAGCCCACATTCCGCGAACACCGGGGAGCTGTTTTTT. It yields the protein CASSPHSANTGELFF.

This clone was recorded a few times. Relative to the germline gene, one junction end is altered; a read error may explain this. This chain connects TRBV28 to TRBJ1-1; tentatively, D is TRBD1 (6 bases). Looked up from germline, CDR1 is MDHEN and CDR2 is SYDVKM. CDR3 size: 15 residues. CDR3: CASSSSGVGNTKAFF. The CDR3, as DNA: TGTGCCAGCAGTTCCTCAGGGGTGGGGAACACTAAAGCTTTCTTT.

This chain joins TRBV5-6 and TRBJ1-6; D not resolved. V gave up 4 bases and J gave up 5 bases, with 7 bases separating them. Germline V gives CDR1 SGHDT, CDR2 YYEEEE. This CDR3 has 13 residues. The DNA for the CDR3 is TGTGCCAGCAGCGGCGACAATAATTCACCCCTCCACTTT. Protein sequence: CASSGDNNSPLHF.

The rearrangement uses TRBV10-3 and TRBJ2-1; 7 nucleotides agree with TRBD2. CDR3 size: 12 residues. Per the germline V gene, CDR1 is ENHRY and CDR2 is SYGVKD. The ends lost 4 bases at V and 9 bases at J; junction bases unmatched: 3. The CDR3 protein is CAISGGGSEQFF. In DNA form, the CDR3 reads TGTGCCATCAGTGGGGGAGGGAGTGAGCAGTTCTTC.

V and J are TRBV7-9 and TRBJ1-4, with D possibly TRBD1 on 6 matching bases. Trimming stripped 7 bases from V and 5 bases from J, with 8 bases between. Germline CDR1 SEHNR, CDR2 FQNEAQ (reference sequence). The CDR3 totals 12 residues. The CDR3 loop is CASNRDNEKLFF. The CDR3 DNA is TGTGCCAGCAACAGGGACAATGAAAAACTGTTTTTT.

The V call is TRBV6-1, the J call TRBJ1-4; 11 bases map to TRBD1. The CDR3 spans 17 residues. The ends lost 3 bases at V and 3 bases at J; junction bases unmatched: 6. Germline V gene data show CDR1 as MNHNS and CDR2 as SASEGT. CDR3 residues: CASSDLWDRGANEKLFF. The CDR3 DNA follows: TGTGCCAGCAGTGACTTATGGGACAGGGGGGCTAATGAAAAACTGTTTTTT.